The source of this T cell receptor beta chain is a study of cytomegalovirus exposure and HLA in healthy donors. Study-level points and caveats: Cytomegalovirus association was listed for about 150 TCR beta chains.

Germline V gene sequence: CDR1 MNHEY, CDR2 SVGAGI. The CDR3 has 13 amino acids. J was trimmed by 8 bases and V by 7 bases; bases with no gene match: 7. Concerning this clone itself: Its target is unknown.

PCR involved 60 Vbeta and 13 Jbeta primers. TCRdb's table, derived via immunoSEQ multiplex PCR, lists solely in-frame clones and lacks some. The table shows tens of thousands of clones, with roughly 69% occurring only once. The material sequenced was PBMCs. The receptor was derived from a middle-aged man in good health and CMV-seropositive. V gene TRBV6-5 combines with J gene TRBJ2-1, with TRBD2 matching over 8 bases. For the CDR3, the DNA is TGTGCCAGCAAAGGTAGCGGGGTATATGAGCAGTTCTTC. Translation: CASKGSGVYEQFF.